This TCR beta chain was profiled in a study of cytomegalovirus exposure and HLA in healthy donors. Study-level points and caveats: The study carried out a later analysis of TCR beta sequences. It associated around 17,000 of them with specific HLA alleles at a false discovery rate of 0.05. The study designated 150 or so TCR beta chains cytomegalovirus-associated. Serostatus for CMV was the only available immune exposure information. Association of a missense DCLRE1C variant with TCR beta V- and J-gene trimming was reported in a later analysis.

Note on this clone: As yet, its antigen is unknown.

The PCR made use of 60 Vbeta and 13 Jbeta primers. The repertoire was sequenced with immunoSEQ multiplex PCR; TCRdb's copy has only in-frame clones and lacks some. The sample has about 98,000 clones, 65% to 80% seen once. Germline V gene data show CDR1 as MNHNS and CDR2 as SASEGT. The CDR3 runs to 15 residues. V shed 6 bases, J shed 4 bases, and the junction held 10 bases outside the gene matches. The source is a human donor in good health. The chain joins TRBV6-1 to TRBJ2-7, with 9 positions matching TRBD1. Sequencing was done on a sample of PBMCs. The CDR3 sequence is CASSERGTGQYEQYF. The CDR3, as DNA: TGTGCCAGCAGCGAGAGAGGGACAGGGCAATACGAGCAGTACTTC.